Presented here are 22 T cell receptor beta chains from one specimen sequenced in a study of blood T cells in healthy people across ages (dated by TCRdb to 2015 to 2017). Library method: 5' RACE. The sequencer was an Illumina HiSeq 2500. A second roughly 6 to 12 cycle PCR used a sample-barcoded 5' primer and a J-beta primer mix. The public reads were quality trimmed at Q25 with fastp and then assembled into clones with MiXCR by TCRdb, keeping productive beta chains. When rows share a CDR3 protein, they turn into one entry using the most common DNA and genes. This sample has roughly 1.5 million distinct CDR3 sequences in its table, and less than 45% of those were observed once. 4% of the sample comes from the top ten. Sequenced material: blood. All receptors come from a young woman in good health.

This chain connects TRBV29-1 to TRBJ2-7; 7 positions match TRBD2. CDR3 length: 15 amino acids. The trim removed 2 bases at V and 3 bases at J, leaving 10 bases unmatched. The germline gives CDR1 SQVTM, CDR2 ANQGSEA. DNA of the CDR3: TGCAGCGTTGAATATGCGGGGGAAAACCTCTACGAGCAGTACTTC. Protein product: CSVEYAGENLYEQYF.

This clonotype has just a few counts. The chain carries TRBV27 and TRBJ2-5; D unresolved. From germline, CDR1 is MNHEY and CDR2 SMNVEV (reference sequence). This CDR3 spans 15 amino acids. Trimming pared 0 bases from V and 0 bases from J, leaving 8 bases between. The CDR3 spells CASSLSSGNQETQYF. CDR3 bases: TGTGCCAGCAGTTTATCGTCGGGCAACCAAGAGACCCAGTACTTC.

This chain links TRBV9 with TRBJ2-1, with a tentative D call TRBD2 (6 bases). In germline, CDR1 is SGDLS, CDR2 YYNGEE. The CDR3 consists of 15 residues. Trimming stripped 3 bases from V and 4 bases from J, with 14 bases between. CDR3 protein: CASSAAGTQYNEQFF. The CDR3, as DNA: TGTGCCAGCAGCGCCGCCGGGACTCAATACAATGAGCAGTTCTTC.

V gene TRBV29-1 combines with J gene TRBJ1-2; 8 positions agree with TRBD1. V dropped 6 bases and J dropped 8; count of bases not matched to a gene: 5. CDR1 and CDR2 from the germline V gene are SQVTM and ANQGSEA. CDR3 length: 11 amino acids. This CDR3 reads CSVSDREGYTF. The CDR3 DNA reads as TGCAGCGTATCGGACAGGGAAGGCTACACCTTC.

This chain uses TRBV25-1 with TRBJ1-3; a weak D match, TRBD1 (5 bases). CDR1 MGHDK and CDR2 SYGVNS come from the germline V gene. The V end was cut by 5 bases, the J end by 0 bases, with 17 bases between. The length of the CDR3 is 17 residues. CDR3 nucleotide sequence: TGTGCCAGCAGTAGACGTGGGGCTATATCCTCTGGAAACACCATATATTTT. Translating gives CASSRRGAISSGNTIYF.

V gene TRBV29-1 combines with J gene TRBJ2-7; D remains unclear. The V end was cut by 6 bases, the J end by 7 bases, with 22 bases between. CDR3 length equals 14 residues. The germline gives CDR1 SQVTM, CDR2 ANQGSEA. CDR3 sequence reads: CSVLTAPTSGEQYF. CDR3 in DNA: TGCAGCGTACTGACCGCCCCCACCTCTGGTGAGCAGTACTTC.

The J gene is TRBJ1-2, the V gene TRBV7-2; D may be TRBD1 (5 bases). This CDR3 spans 17 amino acids. The V gene lost 5 bases and the J gene lost 5 bases, with 24 bases spanning the gap. Germline V gene data show CDR1 as SGHTA and CDR2 as FQGNSA. In nucleotides, the CDR3 is TGTGCCAGCAGCCCGGGACCGGGGTCCAGGCGAGGGTATGGCTACACCTTC. Its protein product is CASSPGPGSRRGYGYTF.

This clonotype was seen a few times. The DNA for the CDR3 is TGTGCCAGCAGTTACTTGCGGGGGGCACGGGACACTGAAGCTTTCTTT. The encoded protein is CASSYLRGARDTEAFF. The chain carries TRBV6-5 and TRBJ1-1, with D possibly matching TRBD1 (6 bases). From germline, CDR1 is MNHEY and CDR2 SVGAGI. The CDR3 is 16 residues long. Trimming took off 1 base at V and 3 bases at J, with 15 bases between the two ends.

This clonotype turned up a few times. V usage is TRBV6-1 and J usage is TRBJ2-7; D might be TRBD1 or TRBD2, each matching 7 bases. Per germline, CDR1 MNHNS and CDR2 SASEGT. The CDR3 is 15 residues long. Trimming shortened V by 3 bases and J by 1 base, and 13 bases separated the two germline ends. The CDR3 nucleotides are TGTGCCAGCAGTGACCCCAGGGGGGGTTCCTACGAGCAGTACTTC. It encodes CASSDPRGGSYEQYF.

The gene calls are TRBV27 and TRBJ1-2; D possibly corresponds to TRBD1 (5 bases). The germline V and J ends were trimmed by 3 bases and 3 bases, with 8 bases remaining between them. In germline, CDR1 is MNHEY, CDR2 SMNVEV (reference sequence). The CDR3 loop spans 13 amino acids. CDR3 bases: TGTGCCAGCAGTTTGACAGAAGACTATGGCTACACCTTC. It yields the protein CASSLTEDYGYTF.

The sample holds a few counts of this clonotype. The chain recombines TRBV6-2 or TRBV6-3 with TRBJ1-5, with D unresolved. Germline V gene sequence: CDR1 MNHEY, CDR2 SVGEGT. V lost 2 bases and J lost 5, with 7 bases in between. CDR3 length equals 13 residues. CDR3 loop: CASSYAPYQPQHF. CDR3 in DNA: TGTGCCAGCAGTTACGCCCCTTATCAGCCCCAGCATTTT.

The chain combines TRBV29-1 with TRBJ2-1; 7 bases match TRBD1. From germline, CDR1 is SQVTM and CDR2 ANQGSEA. The CDR3 spans 12 residues. The V gene end was trimmed by 7 bases and the J gene end by 7 bases; junction bases not matched to a gene: 7. CDR3 amino acids: CSARKGANEQFF. The CDR3 nucleotides read TGCAGCGCTCGGAAGGGGGCAAATGAGCAGTTCTTC.

The V and J genes are TRBV12-5 and TRBJ1-2; 7 positions match TRBD1. V lost 5 bases to trimming and J lost 1 base; unmatched junction nucleotides: 7. The germline CDR1 and CDR2 sequences are LGHNT and FRNRAP. CDR3 length: 15 amino acids. In nucleotides, the CDR3 is TGTGCTAGTGGTCCTAGAGGGACAGTTAACTATGGCTACACCTTC. It codes for CASGPRGTVNYGYTF.

The chain uses TRBV12-3 or TRBV12-4 and TRBJ2-3; unclear D gene. Trimming pared 3 bases from V and 11 bases from J, leaving 12 bases between. This CDR3 region has 12 residues. The CDR3 here is CASSFTADVQYF. CDR3 sequence (DNA): TGTGCCAGCAGTTTTACCGCAGATGTGCAGTATTTT.

The chain is built from TRBV4-3 and TRBJ1-4; 10 bases are a match to TRBD1. The CDR3 extends over 14 amino acids. The V gene end was trimmed by 3 bases and the J gene end by 8 bases; junction bases not matched to a gene: 3. Germline loops: CDR1 LGHNA, CDR2 YSLEER. DNA of the CDR3: TGCGCCAGCAGCCAGGGGACAGGGGCAGAAAAACTGTTTTTT. Its translation is CASSQGTGAEKLFF.

The V gene is TRBV12-3 or TRBV12-4, the J gene TRBJ2-7; unclear D gene. The CDR3 runs 17 residues. Trimming took off 0 bases at V and 0 bases at J, with 15 bases between the two ends. CDR3 in amino acids: CASSLAPVWLVSYEQYF. DNA for the CDR3: TGTGCCAGCAGTTTAGCCCCGGTATGGTTGGTCTCCTACGAGCAGTACTTC.

This clonotype came up a few times. This sequence joins TRBV7-9 and TRBJ2-4, with D perhaps matching TRBD1 or TRBD2 (5 bases each). Deletions cut 5 bases from V and 0 bases from J, with 17 bases between. Germline CDR1 and CDR2: SEHNR and FQNEAQ (reference sequence). The CDR3 is 17 amino acids. The chain's CDR3 is CASSGDRGMVAKNIQYF. For the CDR3, the DNA is TGTGCCAGCAGCGGGGACCGAGGGATGGTAGCCAAAAACATTCAGTACTTC. The full variable domain, with the rest looked up from reference TRBV7-9 and TRBJ2-4, is DTGVSQNPRHKITKRGQNVTFRCDPISEHNRLYWYRQTLGQGPEFLTYFQNEAQLEKSRLLSDRFSAERPKGSFSTLEIQRTEQGDSAMYLCASSGDRGMVAKNIQYFGAGTRLSVL.

The J gene is TRBJ1-6, the V gene TRBV2, with 8 positions matching TRBD1. V lost 5 bases and J lost 9; bases outside the gene matches: 9. Per the germline V gene, CDR1 is SNHLY and CDR2 is FYNNEI. The CDR3 runs 15 residues. Here the CDR3 DNA reads TGTGCCAGCAGTCAAATGGACAGGGATCGTTCACCCCTCCACTTT. As protein: CASSQMDRDRSPLHF.

The chain carries TRBV20-1 and TRBJ1-4, with D uncertain. The V gene lost 5 bases and the J gene lost 3 bases, with 16 bases spanning the gap. This CDR3 contains 15 residues. The germline CDR1 and CDR2 sequences are DFQATT and SNEGSKA (reference sequence). CDR3 DNA sequence: TGCAGTGCTCCCCCGATAGGGCTGTCTAATGAAAAACTGTTTTTT. Its translation: CSAPPIGLSNEKLFF.

This clonotype showed up just a few times. The rearrangement links TRBV6-5 to TRBJ2-7; TRBD2 might be the D (6 bases). CDR3 length: 13 amino acids. CDR1 is MNHEY and CDR2 is SVGAGI in the germline V gene. V gave up 4 bases and J gave up 3 bases, with 10 bases separating them. CDR3 region: CASSSGGVYEQYF. Written as DNA, the CDR3 is TGTGCCAGCAGTTCCGGGGGTGTCTACGAGCAGTACTTC.

The J gene is TRBJ1-4, the V gene TRBV2; D gene uncertain. CDR3 length: 12 amino acids. Trimming stripped 10 bases from V and 4 bases from J, with 10 bases between. Germline V gene lookup returns CDR1 SNHLY and CDR2 FYNNEI. The CDR3 DNA reads TGTGCCATCGGGCGGCATAATGAAAAACTGTTTTTT. Translating gives CAIGRHNEKLFF.

In this sample, this clonotype turned up once. The chain joins TRBV20-1 to TRBJ2-3; D is undetermined. CDR3 size: 12 residues. The germline V gene has CDR1 DFQATT and CDR2 SNEGSKA (reference sequence). Trimming left V 4 bases short and J 6 bases short, with 11 bases between. As DNA, the CDR3 is TGCAGTGCTACACCCGCAGTGGATACGCAGTATTTT. It translates to CSATPAVDTQYF.